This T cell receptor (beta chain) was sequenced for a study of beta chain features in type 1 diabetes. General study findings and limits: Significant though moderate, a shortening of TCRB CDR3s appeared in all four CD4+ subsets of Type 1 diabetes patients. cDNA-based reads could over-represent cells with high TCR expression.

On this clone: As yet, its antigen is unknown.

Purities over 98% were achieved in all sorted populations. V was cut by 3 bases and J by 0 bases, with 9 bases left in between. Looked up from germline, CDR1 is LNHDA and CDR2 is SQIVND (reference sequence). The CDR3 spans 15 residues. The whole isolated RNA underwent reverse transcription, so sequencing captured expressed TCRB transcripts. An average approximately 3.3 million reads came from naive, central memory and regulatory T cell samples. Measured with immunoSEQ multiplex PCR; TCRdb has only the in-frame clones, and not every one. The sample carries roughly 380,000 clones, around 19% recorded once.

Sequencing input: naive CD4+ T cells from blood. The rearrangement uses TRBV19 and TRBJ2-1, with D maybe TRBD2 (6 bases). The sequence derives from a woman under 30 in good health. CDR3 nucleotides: TGTGCCAGTAGTATTGACGGGGGCTCCTACAATGAGCAGTTCTTC. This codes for CASSIDGGSYNEQFF.